This TCR beta chain was observed in a study of blood T cell repertoires in COVID-19. Germline CDR1 is SGHRS and CDR2 is YFSETQ. Deletions cut 3 bases from V and 5 bases from J, with 20 bases between. CDR3 length: 16 residues. Profiling relied on immunoSEQ multiplex PCR, and the TCRdb table lists in-frame clones only, not all of them. The sample yields about 120,000 clones, 70% to 75% seen once. This clonotype originated in a man aged 60 to 69 with acute or convalescent COVID-19. The rearrangement links TRBV5-1 to TRBJ1-1, with TRBD1 as a possible D gene (6 bases). The sequencing input was peripheral blood. CDR3 sequence reads: CASSSLQGRGMTEAFF. CDR3 bases: TGCGCCAGCAGCTCCTTACAGGGAAGGGGAATGACTGAAGCTTTCTTT. The full variable domain, rest sourced from reference TRBV5-1 and TRBJ1-1, is KAGVTQTPRYLIKTRGQQVTLSCSPISGHRSVSWYQQTPGQGLQFLFEYFSETQRNKGNFPGRFSGRQFSNSRSEMNVSTLELGDSALYLCASSSLQGRGMTEAFFGQGTRLTVV.